Each of the 2 T cell receptor beta chains below was sequenced from the same sample in a study of beta chain features in type 1 diabetes. The investigators reverse transcribed all of the isolated RNA, so they sequenced expressed TCRB transcripts. Profiling relied on immunoSEQ multiplex PCR, and the TCRdb table lists in-frame clones only, not all of them. Of under 300,000 clones in the sample, about 26% were seen once. The sequenced sample consisted of central memory CD4+ T cells from blood. The receptors were sampled from a man aged 25 to 40 in good health.

This clone was counted a few times. This chain joins TRBV18 and TRBJ1-4; D is ambiguous. CDR1 and CDR2 (germline): KGHSH, LQKENI. Trimming pared 5 bases from V and 7 bases from J, leaving 26 bases between. The CDR3 is 18 amino acids. The DNA of the CDR3 is TGTGCCAGCTCATCATCCCGGGCCTCGGGCGGGGTTGGTGAAAAACTGTTTTTT. It encodes CASSSSRASGGVGEKLFF.

The rearrangement uses TRBV2 and TRBJ2-1, with a possible D match to TRBD2 (7 bases). Germline V CDR1 and CDR2: SNHLY, FYNNEI. CDR3 length: 13 residues. Trimming removed 6 bases from V and 5 bases from J, with 11 bases in between. The CDR3, as DNA: TGTGCCAGCAGGCGGGGGCCCAACAATGAGCAGTTCTTC. It is translated as CASRRGPNNEQFF.